These 32 T cell receptor beta chains were all obtained from the same sample, sequenced in a study of siplizumab effects on memory and regulatory T cells. The repertoire was sequenced with immunoSEQ multiplex PCR; TCRdb's copy has only in-frame clones and lacks some. The sample has 85,000 to 120,000 clones; 90% to 95% are singletons. Sequencing input: CD4+ T cells sorted from blood. Every receptor here comes from a human donor in good health.

The chain recombines TRBV2 with TRBJ2-6, with 7 bases fitting TRBD1. Losses at the gene ends were 5 bases for V and 2 bases for J; bases not matched to a gene: 3. The CDR3 has 15 amino acids. Germline V CDR1 and CDR2: SNHLY, FYNNEI. CDR3 sequence reads: CASSFDRAGANVLTF. The CDR3 region has the DNA TGTGCCAGCAGTTTTGACAGGGCTGGGGCCAACGTCCTGACTTTC.

As for this clone: The germline gene is not matched at one end of the junction; a read error may be the cause. The rearrangement links TRBV2 to TRBJ2-7, with D perhaps given as TRBD1 or TRBD2 (6 bases each). This CDR3 contains 14 residues. From germline, CDR1 is SNHLY and CDR2 FYNNEI. CDR3 amino acids: CATTYNPSDGGLHF. The DNA for the CDR3 is TGTGCCACCACCTATAATCCTAGCGATGGGGGCCTTCACTTC.

This chain uses TRBV18 with TRBJ1-1; unclear D gene. The germline CDR1 and CDR2 sequences are KGHSH and LQKENI. The CDR3 runs to 13 residues. The ends were cut back, 11 bases at V and 7 bases at J, with 20 bases in the middle. The CDR3 DNA follows: TGTGCCGCCTCTGGGAAGGGCCTGCATGAAGCTTTCTTT. It yields the protein CAASGKGLHEAFF.

The J gene is TRBJ2-2, the V gene TRBV18, with D possibly TRBD2 on 6 matching bases. Germline V gives CDR1 KGHSH, CDR2 LQKENI. The V and J ends lost 1 base and 4 bases respectively, with 19 bases between them. The CDR3 is made up of 18 amino acids. The CDR3 reads CASSPQTRSFSSTGELFF. The CDR3 DNA reads as TGTGCCAGCTCACCACAGACTAGGTCCTTTTCGAGCACCGGGGAGCTGTTTTTT.

This clone was observed once. The rearrangement links TRBV11-2 to TRBJ2-1, with 11 bases fitting TRBD1. The CDR3 consists of 17 residues. Per the germline V gene, CDR1 is SGHAT and CDR2 is FQNNGV. The V and J ends lost 3 bases and 4 bases, in that order; junction bases with no gene match: 8. CDR3 bases: TGTGCCAGCAGCTTCGTCCGGACAGGGGGCAAATACAATGAGCAGTTCTTC. Translated: CASSFVRTGGKYNEQFF.

The V and J genes are TRBV6-5 and TRBJ2-7; D not certain. The CDR3 has 15 residues. Trimming cost V 3 bases and J 5 bases, with 17 bases left between them. The germline CDR1 and CDR2 sequences are MNHEY and SVGAGI. CDR3 in amino acids: CASSYRNKPPHEQYF. The CDR3 DNA sequence: TGTGCCAGCAGTTATCGGAACAAACCACCCCACGAGCAGTACTTC.

J is TRBJ1-2 and V is TRBV6-5; no definite D call. The V gene's germline CDR1 is MNHEY and CDR2 SVGAGI. The CDR3 has 13 residues. V lost 6 bases to trimming and J lost 8 bases, with 16 bases between them. The CDR3: CASSSDPSRGYTF. In DNA form, the CDR3 reads TGTGCCAGCAGCAGTGACCCCTCCCGGGGCTACACCTTC.

The J gene is TRBJ2-5, the V gene TRBV11-2, with TRBD1 matching 8 bases. The CDR3 contains 12 residues. The germline CDR1 and CDR2 sequences are SGHAT and FQNNGV. Germline trimming cut 4 bases from V and 5 bases from J; bases unmatched to any gene: 0. In DNA, the CDR3 is TGTGCCAGCAGCTCAGGGGGCGAGACCCAGTACTTC. Translated: CASSSGGETQYF. Combining the CDR3 with reference TRBV11-2 and TRBJ2-5 gives the whole variable domain EAGVAQSPRYKIIEKRQSVAFWCNPISGHATLYWYQQILGQGPKLLIQFQNNGVVDDSQLPKDRFSAERLKGVDSTLKIQPAKLEDSAVYLCASSSGGETQYFGPGTRLLVL.

V and J are TRBV6-6 and TRBJ1-1; D not resolved. Germline V gene data show CDR1 as MNHNY and CDR2 as SVGAGI (reference sequence). V was cut by 6 bases and J by 1 base, with 9 bases left in between. This CDR3 contains 13 residues. This CDR3 is CASRETSNTEAFF. The CDR3 bases are TGTGCCAGCAGGGAAACATCGAACACTGAAGCTTTCTTT.

The rearrangement links TRBV5-1 to TRBJ1-2; D is undetermined. The germline gives CDR1 SGHRS, CDR2 YFSETQ. V lost 4 bases, J lost 5 bases, and 15 bases lay in between. This CDR3 is 14 amino acids long. The CDR3 here is CASSGVGSQYGYTF. DNA of the CDR3: TGCGCCAGCAGCGGGGTTGGGTCTCAATATGGCTACACCTTC.

The rearrangement uses TRBV27 and TRBJ2-3, with TRBD2 identical over 11 bases. Trimming cost V 6 bases and J 5 bases; bases outside gene matches: 7. CDR1 and CDR2 from the germline V gene are MNHEY and SMNVEV (reference sequence). The length of the CDR3 is 15 residues. The CDR3 sequence: CASRLAGEVGDTQYF. DNA of the CDR3: TGTGCCAGCAGACTAGCGGGAGAGGTGGGAGATACGCAGTATTTT.

V is TRBV29-1 and J is TRBJ1-1; no firm D call. Per germline, CDR1 SQVTM and CDR2 ANQGSEA. Between the trimmed V and J ends, which lost 4 bases and 0 bases, there was a span of 9 bases. This CDR3 contains 13 residues. CDR3 amino acids: CSVAKILNTEAFF. For the CDR3, the DNA is TGCAGCGTTGCGAAAATTTTGAACACTGAAGCTTTCTTT.

The rearrangement joins TRBV25-1 to TRBJ2-7; 8 bases fit TRBD1. The germline gives CDR1 MGHDK, CDR2 SYGVNS. CDR3 length equals 13 residues. The junction had 6 bases not matched to a gene; V was cut back by 6 bases and J by 5 bases. The CDR3 nucleotides read TGTGCCAGCAGGAAGGACAGGGCGAACGAGCAGTACTTC. Its translation: CASRKDRANEQYF.

This CDR3 is CASSFGTGGQETQYF. In DNA, the CDR3 is TGTGCCAGCAGCTTCGGGACAGGAGGGCAAGAGACCCAGTACTTC. The J gene is TRBJ2-5, the V gene TRBV5-6, with 8 nucleotides matching TRBD1. The CDR3 length is 15 residues. From germline, CDR1 is SGHDT and CDR2 YYEEEE. The V segment lost 2 bases and the J segment 2 bases; nucleotides outside the gene matches: 5.

The chain uses TRBV14 and TRBJ2-2, with 9 positions matching TRBD1. CDR3 length: 16 amino acids. V lost 0 bases to trimming and J lost 1 base; unmatched junction nucleotides: 0. Germline V gene data show CDR1 as SGHDN and CDR2 as FVKESK. CDR3 in amino acids: CASSQETGGNTGELFF. In DNA form, the CDR3 reads TGTGCCAGCAGCCAAGAGACAGGGGGGAACACCGGGGAGCTGTTTTTT.

The chain employs TRBV7-3 and TRBJ1-2; D perhaps matches TRBD1 (6 bases). The CDR3 extends over 14 amino acids. The germline V gene encodes CDR1 SGHTA and CDR2 FQGTGA. V lost 5 bases and J 6 bases, leaving 16 bases between the germline ends. The CDR3 region is CASSASGAGDGYTF. The CDR3 DNA follows: TGTGCCAGCAGCGCCTCAGGGGCAGGGGATGGCTACACCTTC.

J is TRBJ1-1 and V is TRBV14; 9 bases map to TRBD1. Germline-derived CDR1 and CDR2 are SGHDN and FVKESK. The CDR3 contains 17 residues. V gave up 4 bases and J gave up 4 bases; unmatched junction bases: 13. CDR3 sequence: CASSPHYRGQGSTEAFF. The CDR3 DNA reads TGTGCCAGCAGCCCGCATTACCGAGGACAGGGGAGCACTGAAGCTTTCTTT.

The chain recombines TRBV6-5 with TRBJ1-2, with a possible D match to TRBD1 (5 bases). With 2 bases removed from V and 7 bases from J, the gap between germline ends came to 17 bases. From germline, CDR1 is MNHEY and CDR2 SVGAGI. There are 15 residues in the CDR3. CDR3 in amino acids: CASSYTAGRDLGYTF. CDR3 bases: TGTGCCAGCAGTTACACGGCAGGGAGAGACCTTGGCTACACCTTC.

The rearrangement uses TRBV20-1 and TRBJ2-1; unclear D gene. Germline V gene lookup returns CDR1 DFQATT and CDR2 SNEGSKA (reference sequence). Between the trimmed V and J ends, which lost 3 bases and 3 bases, there was a span of 3 bases. This CDR3 comprises 11 residues. In DNA, the CDR3 is TGCAGTGCTAGGGACTACAATGAGCAGTTCTTC. Encoded protein: CSARDYNEQFF.

V usage is TRBV9 and J usage is TRBJ2-5; no firm D call. Germline CDR1 reads SGDLS; CDR2 reads YYNGEE. The CDR3 contains 16 residues. V gave up 0 bases and J gave up 5 bases, with 17 bases separating them. The CDR3 spells CASSVVSGGMGETQYF. DNA for the CDR3: TGTGCCAGCAGCGTAGTGAGTGGTGGTATGGGGGAGACCCAGTACTTC.

This clone has a single count. V is TRBV14 and J is TRBJ1-1; D might be TRBD1 (6 bases). V lost 4 bases and J 4 bases, leaving 16 bases between the germline ends. The CDR3 extends over 15 amino acids. Germline V CDR1 and CDR2: SGHDN, FVKESK. This CDR3 reads CASSRHRVSGTEAFF. DNA of the CDR3: TGTGCCAGCAGCCGCCACAGGGTCAGTGGCACTGAAGCTTTCTTT.

The chain has TRBV7-3 and TRBJ2-1, with TRBD1 matching 8 bases. CDR1 is SGHTA, CDR2 FQGTGA, per germline. V lost 4 bases and J lost 7; bases outside the gene matches: 6. The CDR3 totals 14 residues. The CDR3 loop reads CASSSGQGLNEQFF. As DNA, the CDR3 is TGTGCCAGCAGCTCAGGACAGGGATTAAATGAGCAGTTCTTC.

V and J are TRBV5-1 and TRBJ2-3, with D unclear. In germline, CDR1 is SGHRS, CDR2 YFSETQ. The CDR3 is made up of 12 amino acids. V was shortened by 4 bases and J by 2 bases, with 5 bases between the two germline ends. CDR3 amino acids: CASSKDTDTQYF. CDR3 DNA sequence: TGCGCCAGCAGCAAAGACACAGATACGCAGTATTTT.

The chain uses TRBV27 and TRBJ1-1; D is ambiguous. The CDR3 has 13 residues. Per germline, CDR1 MNHEY and CDR2 SMNVEV (reference sequence). The V end lost 2 bases, the J end lost 5 bases, and 9 bases lay between the germline ends. The CDR3 DNA is TGTGCCAGCAGTTTAAAGGGTGGTACTGAAGCTTTCTTT. This sequence encodes CASSLKGGTEAFF.

This clone has just one count. The chain is built from TRBV10-3 and TRBJ2-7; D ambiguous. The CDR3 contains 15 residues. Per germline, CDR1 ENHRY and CDR2 SYGVKD. V gave up 4 bases and J gave up 7 bases, with 20 bases separating them. CDR3 nucleotide sequence: TGTGCCATCAGTGTAGGTTATGGGTTGTCGGTAGAGCAGTACTTC. Protein product: CAISVGYGLSVEQYF.

This chain joins TRBV28 and TRBJ2-1; 7 bases align to TRBD2. CDR1 and CDR2 (germline): MDHEN, SYDVKM. Germline trimming cut 6 bases from V and 1 base from J; bases unmatched to any gene: 12. The CDR3 is 17 amino acids. The CDR3 protein is CASSGTLAIRSYNEQFF. The CDR3, as DNA: TGTGCCAGCAGCGGAACACTAGCGATTAGGTCCTACAATGAGCAGTTCTTC.

The chain joins TRBV19 to TRBJ2-7; tentative D call: TRBD2 (5 bases). Per the germline V gene, CDR1 is LNHDA and CDR2 is SQIVND (reference sequence). Deletions cut 3 bases from V and 1 base from J, with 7 bases between. This CDR3 is built from 13 residues. CDR3 bases: TGTGCCAGTAGTATGAGGGAGTCCTACGAGCAGTACTTC. This codes for CASSMRESYEQYF.

The chain employs TRBV27 and TRBJ1-4, with TRBD1 matching 8 bases. Germline CDR1 is MNHEY and CDR2 is SMNVEV (reference sequence). CDR3 length: 16 residues. J was trimmed by 8 bases and V by 2 bases; bases with no gene match: 10. CDR3 in amino acids: CASSLVGQGVNEKLFF. The CDR3 DNA follows: TGTGCCAGCAGTTTAGTAGGACAGGGTGTGAACGAAAAACTGTTTTTT.

This clone appeared a single time. V is TRBV6-5 and J is TRBJ2-7; perhaps TRBD1 as D (6 bases). CDR1 MNHEY and CDR2 SVGAGI come from the germline V gene. The CDR3 is 14 residues long. Between the trimmed V and J ends, which lost 6 bases and 2 bases, there was a span of 14 bases. The CDR3 is CASRPTGKPYEQYF. The CDR3 coding sequence is TGTGCCAGCAGACCTACAGGGAAACCCTACGAGCAGTACTTC.

There are a few counts of this clone. The genes are TRBV5-6 and TRBJ2-3, with TRBD2 identical over 7 bases. CDR1 and CDR2 from the germline V gene are SGHDT and YYEEEE. J was trimmed by 6 bases and V by 4 bases; bases with no gene match: 14. The CDR3 extends over 16 amino acids. The CDR3 nucleotides read TGTGCCAGCAGCCCCCTTGGGGGAGGGGCTGAGGATACGCAGTATTTT. Translation gives CASSPLGGGAEDTQYF.

This clone occurred once. J is TRBJ2-1 and V is TRBV15, with no clear D. The CDR3 contains 15 residues. Trimming took off 0 bases at V and 1 base at J, with 7 bases between the two ends. Looked up from germline, CDR1 is LNHNV and CDR2 is YYDKDF (reference sequence). The CDR3 is CATSRELRSYNEQFF. CDR3 nucleotide sequence: TGTGCCACCAGCAGAGAGCTCAGATCCTACAATGAGCAGTTCTTC.

V gene TRBV7-8 combines with J gene TRBJ2-7; D gene uncertain. The CDR3 loop spans 15 amino acids. The V end was cut by 2 bases, the J end by 0 bases, with 11 bases between. CDR1 and CDR2 from the germline V gene are SGHVS and FQNEAQ. The CDR3 loop reads CASSLPGTNSYEQYF. The CDR3, as DNA: TGTGCCAGCAGCTTACCCGGTACAAACTCCTACGAGCAGTACTTC.